The 15 T cell receptor beta chains below come from one sample, sequenced in a study of shared clonotypes between healthy human individuals. Repertoires were generated with immunoSEQ multiplex PCR, while TCRdb's copy carries only in-frame clones and drops some. The sample yields over a million clones, approximately 98.5% seen once. The sequenced material came from naive CD4+ T cells sorted from blood. Specified subset: CD45RA+ positively selected. Receptor source: a young man in good health.

This clone was detected only once. The chain employs TRBV6-5 and TRBJ2-7, with a weak D call TRBD1 (6 bases). This CDR3 is built from 14 residues. The V and J ends lost 5 bases and 4 bases respectively, with 15 bases between them. Germline V gene data show CDR1 as MNHEY and CDR2 as SVGAGI. CDR3 amino acids: CASSRTVSGYEQYF. The CDR3 region has the DNA TGTGCCAGCAGTAGGACAGTCTCCGGTTACGAGCAGTACTTC.

The chain employs TRBV27 and TRBJ2-5; the D gene is possibly TRBD2 (5 bases). The germline V gene has CDR1 MNHEY and CDR2 SMNVEV (reference sequence). V was shortened by 6 bases and J by 3 bases, with 11 bases between the two germline ends. The CDR3 loop spans 13 amino acids. CDR3 protein: CASRDLTEETQYF. The CDR3 region has the DNA TGTGCCAGCAGGGACTTGACCGAAGAGACCCAGTACTTC.

The chain is built from TRBV2 and TRBJ1-1; D may be TRBD1 (5 bases). CDR1 and CDR2 (germline): SNHLY, FYNNEI. V lost 1 base and J 0 bases, leaving 12 bases between the germline ends. The CDR3 consists of 16 residues. DNA of the CDR3: TGTGCCAGCAGTGAAGGGGGGGTCCATATGAACACTGAAGCTTTCTTT. Translation gives CASSEGGVHMNTEAFF.

The V and J genes are TRBV25-1 and TRBJ1-3; TRBD1 matches 7 bases. The CDR3 has 15 residues. CDR1 is MGHDK, CDR2 SYGVNS, per germline. With V trimmed by 4 bases and J by 2 bases, 5 bases remained unmatched. The CDR3 here is CASSVGQGAGNTIYF. CDR3 coding DNA: TGTGCCAGCAGTGTAGGGCAGGGGGCTGGAAACACCATATATTTT.

The J gene is TRBJ2-1, the V gene TRBV4-1, with 9 positions matching TRBD2. Per germline, CDR1 MGHRA and CDR2 YSYEKL. Losses at the gene ends were 2 bases for V and 5 bases for J; bases not matched to a gene: 7. This CDR3 region has 16 residues. In DNA form, the CDR3 reads TGCGCCAGCAGCCAACTACCTAGCGGGGACCACAATGAGCAGTTCTTC. Protein sequence: CASSQLPSGDHNEQFF.

The J gene is TRBJ1-5, the V gene TRBV7-9, with 7 bases aligning to TRBD1. CDR1 SEHNR and CDR2 FQNEAQ come from the germline V gene (reference sequence). V was clipped by 4 bases and J by 4 bases; unmatched bases: 4. The CDR3 sequence is 14 residues long. The chain's CDR3 is CASSSLDRNQPQHF. In DNA form, the CDR3 reads TGTGCCAGCAGCTCCCTGGACAGGAATCAGCCCCAGCATTTT. Full variable domain (missing parts from reference TRBV7-9 and TRBJ1-5): DTGVSQNPRHKITKRGQNVTFRCDPISEHNRLYWYRQTLGQGPEFLTYFQNEAQLEKSRLLSDRFSAERPKGSFSTLEIQRTEQGDSAMYLCASSSLDRNQPQHFGDGTRLSIL.

This sequence joins TRBV5-1 and TRBJ1-1; the D is unclear. The CDR3 spans 17 residues. Germline V lookup: CDR1 SGHRS, CDR2 YFSETQ. Trimming left V 3 bases short and J 5 bases short, with 23 bases between. CDR3: CASSSDEFFRGGTEAFF. CDR3 sequence (DNA): TGCGCCAGCAGCTCTGACGAGTTTTTCCGGGGTGGAACTGAAGCTTTCTTT.

The gene calls are TRBV5-6 and TRBJ2-7; D possibly corresponds to TRBD1 (5 bases). From germline, CDR1 is SGHDT and CDR2 YYEEEE. The CDR3 consists of 16 residues. V gave up 4 bases and J gave up 2 bases, with 19 bases separating them. CDR3 DNA sequence: TGTGCCAGCAGCAAACAAAAAAGGGGCACCGCCTACGAGCAGTACTTC. This codes for CASSKQKRGTAYEQYF.

The V gene is TRBV7-9, the J gene TRBJ2-5, with D unclear. The CDR3 has 12 residues. V lost 5 bases and J lost 1, with 5 bases in between. The germline V gene encodes CDR1 SEHNR and CDR2 FQNEAQ (reference sequence). This chain's CDR3 is CASSRSQETQYF. The CDR3 DNA follows: TGTGCCAGCAGCCGGTCCCAAGAGACCCAGTACTTC.

The gene calls are TRBV6-1 and TRBJ2-3, with 14 positions matching TRBD2. Germline trimming cut 7 bases from V and 5 bases from J; bases unmatched to any gene: 5. The CDR3 runs 15 residues. Germline CDR1 MNHNS, CDR2 SASEGT. This chain's CDR3 is CASTPGLAGEDTQYF. In DNA form, the CDR3 reads TGTGCCAGCACTCCGGGACTAGCGGGGGAAGATACGCAGTATTTT.

This chain connects TRBV9 to TRBJ2-3, with D perhaps matching TRBD1 or TRBD2 (5 bases each). V lost 0 bases and J 2 bases, leaving 13 bases between the germline ends. CDR3 size: 16 residues. The germline CDR1 and CDR2 sequences are SGDLS and YYNGEE. In DNA form, the CDR3 reads TGTGCCAGCAGCGTAGTTGGGACCGTCTCCACAGATACGCAGTATTTT. This translates into CASSVVGTVSTDTQYF.

This clone was observed a single time. Other nucleotide sequences from this sample produce the same CDR3. The rearrangement links TRBV4-1 to TRBJ2-5; D is unresolved. The V gene's germline CDR1 is MGHRA and CDR2 YSYEKL. V shed 1 base and J shed 4 bases, with 7 bases lying between them. The CDR3 is 13 residues long. The CDR3 nucleotides are TGCGCCAGCAGCCAAGTAATAGTAGAGACCCAGTACTTC. Amino acids: CASSQVIVETQYF.

This sequence joins TRBV28 and TRBJ1-5, with a possible D match to TRBD1 (6 bases). Germline CDR1 and CDR2: MDHEN and SYDVKM. CDR3 length equals 15 residues. The germline V and J ends were trimmed by 6 bases and 2 bases, with 14 bases remaining between them. The CDR3 DNA follows: TGTGCCAGCAGGCCGGGGGGCGGGGGCAATCAGCCCCAGCATTTT. This translates into CASRPGGGGNQPQHF.

This clone was seen a single time. The gene calls are TRBV30 and TRBJ2-1, with 11 bases fitting TRBD1. Trimming took 2 bases from V and 6 from J; bases not matched to a gene: 6. CDR1 and CDR2 (germline): GTSNPN, SVGIG (reference sequence). The CDR3 runs 15 residues. The CDR3 DNA sequence: TGTGCCTGGAGTCGACCGGGACAGGGGGGCAATGAGCAGTTCTTC. It specifies CAWSRPGQGGNEQFF.

This chain links TRBV4-1 with TRBJ2-1, with TRBD2 as a possible D gene (7 bases). The V end was cut by 4 bases, the J end by 10 bases, with 20 bases between. The CDR3 is made up of 15 amino acids. CDR1 MGHRA and CDR2 YSYEKL come from the germline V gene. The DNA for the CDR3 is TGCGCCAGCAGCCCCCCGGGGGGCGGGCTGGGAGAGCAGTTCTTC. It encodes CASSPPGGGLGEQFF.